The present T cell receptor beta chain was sequenced within a study of T cells in Graves' hyperthyroidism and ophthalmopathy. Study-wide results and limits: Blood samples included most of the expanded thyroid clonotypes exceeding 0.001. With a median lead of roughly 6.2 months before onset, the model predicted ophthalmopathy.

The source material, RNA transcripts, was used to amplify TCR beta CDR3 regions. With the HTBI primer set, the TCR CDR3 went through a first round of RT-PCR. MiXCR was run by TCRdb on the multiplex PCR reads, yielding one entry per CDR3 protein. Of 390,000 or so distinct CDR3 sequences detected, under 15% appear once; the ten largest clones hold 13%. V lost 3 bases, J lost 6 bases, and 9 bases stayed unmatched. CDR1 is KGHSH and CDR2 is LQKENI in the germline V gene. The CDR3 is 16 amino acids. Worth noting for this clonotype: Its target is unknown.

The source is a young man with Graves' ophthalmopathy. The sequencing input was blood. The genes are TRBV18 and TRBJ1-5; 9 positions agree with TRBD1. The CDR3 region has the DNA TGTGCCAGCTCACCCCTGGGACAGGGTGGGACTCAGCCCCAGCATTTT. Its translation is CASSPLGQGGTQPQHF.